The clone carrying this TCR beta chain was observed a few times. Its antigen is currently unknown. The data originate from a study of T-cell memory formation after mild COVID-19. Findings and caveats of the study: CD4+ bias marked clones expanding day 15 to 37, unlike balanced contracting clones.

TCRdb re-called the 5' RACE reads with MiXCR, one entry per CDR3 protein. Of 280,000 or so distinct CDR3 sequences in the sample, under 8.5% were seen once. The specimen was PBMCs or a T cell subset sorted from them (not recorded which). This receptor was taken from a young man who had mild COVID-19 (a few samples of this study predate the infection). Cell type and time point are not known.

CDR3 sequence (DNA): TGCGCCAGCAGCTTCCTCAACCGGGACTTTAGCACAGATACGCAGTATTTT. Translation: CASSFLNRDFSTDTQYF. The chain recombines TRBV5-1 with TRBJ2-3; D might be TRBD2 (6 bases). Germline CDR1 is SGHRS and CDR2 is YFSETQ. The V and J ends lost 2 bases and 0 bases respectively, with 16 bases between them. The CDR3 consists of 17 residues.